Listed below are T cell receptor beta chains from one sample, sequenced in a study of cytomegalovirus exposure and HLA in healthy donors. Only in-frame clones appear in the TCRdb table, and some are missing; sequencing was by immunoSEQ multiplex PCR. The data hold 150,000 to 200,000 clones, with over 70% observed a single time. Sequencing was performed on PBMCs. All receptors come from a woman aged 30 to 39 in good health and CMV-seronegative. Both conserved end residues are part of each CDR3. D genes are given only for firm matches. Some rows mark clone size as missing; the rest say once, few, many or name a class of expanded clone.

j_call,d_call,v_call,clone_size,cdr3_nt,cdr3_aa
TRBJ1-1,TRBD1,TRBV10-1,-,TGCGCCAGCAGGTCAGGACAGGGGCCAAACACTGAAGCTTTCTTT,CASRSGQGPNTEAFF
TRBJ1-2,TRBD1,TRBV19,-,TGTGCCAGTAGTTCCACCGGGACAGGGCCAAGCTACACCTTC,CASSSTGTGPSYTF
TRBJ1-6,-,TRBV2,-,TGTGCCAGCAGCGTCTACCAGGGACTGCCCGGGGCCAATTCACCCCTCCACTTT,CASSVYQGLPGANSPLHF
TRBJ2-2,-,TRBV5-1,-,TGCGCCAGCGGCGAGGTGGGCGGGGAGCTGTTTTTT,CASGEVGGELFF
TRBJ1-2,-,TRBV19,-,TGTGCCAGTAGTGTTGACAACACGATTGGCTATGGCTACACCTTC,CASSVDNTIGYGYTF
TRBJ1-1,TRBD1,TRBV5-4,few,TGTGCCAGCAGCTCTAGCCCGGGACAGGGTATCGTTGAAGCTTTCTTT,CASSSSPGQGIVEAFF
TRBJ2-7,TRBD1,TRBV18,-,TGTGCCAGCTCCCCACAGGGGGTTTTGAACGAGCAGTACTTC,CASSPQGVLNEQYF
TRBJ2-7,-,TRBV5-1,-,TGCGCCAGCAGCTTGGGTAGCGAAAGATTCTACGAGCAGTACTTC,CASSLGSERFYEQYF
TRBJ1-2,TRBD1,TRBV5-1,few,TGCGCCAGCAGTAACGGGACAGGGGAAAGATATGGCTACACCTTC,CASSNGTGERYGYTF
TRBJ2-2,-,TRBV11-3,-,TGTGCCAGCAGCTTAAGCATCGGGGAGCTGTTTTTT,CASSLSIGELFF
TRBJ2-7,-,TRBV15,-,TGTGCCACCAGCAGACAGGGAGGCGTATACGAGCAGTACTTC,CATSRQGGVYEQYF
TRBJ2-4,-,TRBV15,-,TGTGCCACCACCCACACGGGGGTAGCCAAAAACATTCAGTACTTC,CATTHTGVAKNIQYF
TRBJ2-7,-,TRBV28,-,TGTGCCAGCACCCAGGGCAGATTCTTTATCTACGAGCAGTACTTC,CASTQGRFFIYEQYF
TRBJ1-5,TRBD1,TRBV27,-,TGTGCCAGCAGTCCATGGGGACAGGGTGGGCATCAGCCCCAGCATTTT,CASSPWGQGGHQPQHF
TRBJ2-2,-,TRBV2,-,TGTGCCAGCAGTGATGCCTATAAATTGAACACCGGGGAGCTGTTTTTT,CASSDAYKLNTGELFF
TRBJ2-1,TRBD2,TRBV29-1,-,TGCAGCGTTGAATTGACTAGCGGCGGGGAGCAGTTCTTC,CSVELTSGGEQFF
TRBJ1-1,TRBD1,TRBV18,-,TGTGCCAGCTCACCTGTGACAGGGCTGAACACTGAAGCTTTCTTT,CASSPVTGLNTEAFF
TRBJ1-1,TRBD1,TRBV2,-,TGTGCCAGCAGGGGCGACAGGGGCCCGAACACTGAAGCTTTCTTT,CASRGDRGPNTEAFF
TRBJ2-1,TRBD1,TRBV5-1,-,TGCGCCAGCAGCTTAAGCCAGGGACAGCAGGCGCAGTTCTTC,CASSLSQGQQAQFF
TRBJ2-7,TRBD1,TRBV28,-,TGTGCCAGCAGGCCCCAGGGGGCTGACGAGCAGTACTTC,CASRPQGADEQYF
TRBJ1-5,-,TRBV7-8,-,TGTGCCAGCAGCAGAGAGGGGAGGTCAACCAATCAGCCCCAGCATTTT,CASSREGRSTNQPQHF
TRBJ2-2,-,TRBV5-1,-,TGCGCCAGCAGCTTGGCAGAGAACACCGGGGAGCTGTTTTTT,CASSLAENTGELFF
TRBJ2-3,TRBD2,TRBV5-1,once,TGCGCCAGCGGGTTACCGGGACTAGCAGATACGCAGTATTTT,CASGLPGLADTQYF
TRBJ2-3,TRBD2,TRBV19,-,TGTGCTAGTAGTGGGGCTAGCGGGGGGACCAGCACAGATACGCAGTATTTT,CASSGASGGTSTDTQYF
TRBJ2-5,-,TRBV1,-,TGCACCAGCAGCCACACGGACTACGATGAGACCCAGTACTTC,CTSSHTDYDETQYF
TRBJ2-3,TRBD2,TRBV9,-,TGTGCCAGCACCCCCCGCGCGGGGGGGAAAGATACGCAGTATTTT,CASTPRAGGKDTQYF
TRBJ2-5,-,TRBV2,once,TGTGCCAGCAGGGGACCCCAGGGGCTGGAGACCCAGTACTTC,CASRGPQGLETQYF
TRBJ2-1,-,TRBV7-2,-,TGTGCCAGCAGCTTAGTTTGGGGCGGGGATGAGCAGTTCTTC,CASSLVWGGDEQFF
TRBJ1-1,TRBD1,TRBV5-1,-,TGCGCCAGCAGCTTGGGGGGACAGGGAAGGGAAGCTTTCTTT,CASSLGGQGREAFF
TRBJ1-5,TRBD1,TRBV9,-,TGTGCCAGCAGCCTCGGGACAGGGGTTAGCAATCAGCCCCAGCATTTT,CASSLGTGVSNQPQHF
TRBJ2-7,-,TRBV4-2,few,TGTGCCAGCAGCCAGCGGGACTCGGGGAGAGAGCAGTACTTC,CASSQRDSGREQYF